This T cell receptor beta chain was identified during a study of somatic mutations in cytotoxic T cells in rheumatoid arthritis. Only in-frame clones appear in the TCRdb table, and some are missing; sequencing was by immunoSEQ multiplex PCR. Of 12,000 to 15,000 clones in the sample, 90% to 95% were seen once. The sequence came from a man between 65 and 85 years old with rheumatoid arthritis. The specimen sequenced was CD4+ T cells sorted from blood.

This CDR3 reads CASSATGQGTDTQYF. The CDR3 DNA reads as TGTGCCAGCAGTGCAACGGGACAGGGCACAGATACGCAGTATTTT. The chain employs TRBV25-1 and TRBJ2-3; 8 bases fit TRBD1. The length of the CDR3 is 15 residues. The V gene end was trimmed by 4 bases and the J gene end by 1 base; junction bases not matched to a gene: 4. Germline values: CDR1 MGHDK, CDR2 SYGVNS.